Here is one T cell receptor (beta chain) with its context. The target antigen is unknown. Investigators isolated RNA and reverse transcribed it into cDNA to act as the sequencing template. TCRdb's table, derived via immunoSEQ multiplex PCR, lists solely in-frame clones and lacks some. Among some 180,000 clones listed, approximately 51% were seen once. This specimen comes from a study of CD8+ T cells in alopecia areata. Study-wide results and limits: Among the 100 top clones, expanded CD8+ clones, like scalp clonality, were significantly decreased by tofacitinib.

Treatment specified: oral pan-JAK inhibitor, 5-10 mg twice daily. Sequencing used CD8+ T cells sorted from blood, obtained around week 52, from a patient treated with tofacitinib. This sequence originates from a human donor with alopecia areata.

In nucleotides, the CDR3 is TGTGCCAGCAGTGAAATCAGTTTCCCTGAGCAGTTCTTC. Translating it yields CASSEISFPEQFF. The genes are TRBV6-1 and TRBJ2-1; no clear D. Germline V gene data show CDR1 as MNHNS and CDR2 as SASEGT. V was clipped by 2 bases and J by 9 bases, with 11 bases between them. The CDR3 consists of 13 residues.